The 13 T cell receptor beta chains presented below share a single source sample, sequenced in a study of lymphopenia after photon versus proton radiotherapy. Libraries were prepared by immunoSEQ multiplex PCR; TCRdb keeps only in-frame clonotypes and omits some of them. Altogether 37,000 or so clones are present, over 65% being singletons, with the ten largest covering under 3%. The starting material was peripheral blood, obtained from a patient treated with photon-based radiotherapy. These receptors originate from a man between 45 and 60 years old with gastric cancer.

The genes are TRBV6-5 and TRBJ2-2; 10 bases align to TRBD1. Germline values: CDR1 MNHEY, CDR2 SVGAGI. V shed 8 bases and J 4 bases; nucleotides not matched to a gene: 4. The CDR3 has 14 amino acids. The CDR3 here is CASRQGAGTGELFF. The CDR3, as DNA: TGTGCCAGCCGACAGGGGGCGGGCACCGGGGAGCTGTTTTTT.

This rearrangement joins TRBV4-2 to TRBJ2-5; 8 bases match TRBD2. CDR1 is LGHNA and CDR2 is YNFKEQ in the germline V gene. The CDR3 extends over 16 amino acids. J lost 2 bases, V lost 4 bases, and 9 bases had no gene match. The CDR3 loop reads CASSLGGLAGQETQYF. In nucleotides, the CDR3 is TGTGCCAGCAGCCTCGGTGGGCTAGCGGGTCAAGAGACCCAGTACTTC.

This sequence joins TRBV7-9 and TRBJ1-1; D not certain. The V and J ends lost 3 bases and 2 bases respectively, with 7 bases between them. The germline V gene has CDR1 SEHNR and CDR2 FQNEAQ (reference sequence). The CDR3 consists of 13 residues. Here the CDR3 reads CASSFNSNTEAFF. The CDR3 coding sequence is TGTGCCAGCAGCTTCAACAGCAACACTGAAGCTTTCTTT.

The V call is TRBV19, the J call TRBJ2-5, with 9 bases that match TRBD1. CDR3 length equals 13 residues. The J segment lost 9 bases and the V segment lost 1 base, leaving 3 bases of the junction unmatched. Germline loops: CDR1 LNHDA, CDR2 SQIVND (reference sequence). CDR3 in amino acids: CASSIGTGVAQYF. The CDR3, as DNA: TGTGCCAGTAGTATAGGGACAGGGGTGGCCCAGTACTTC.

J is TRBJ1-1 and V is TRBV9, with 7 bases that match TRBD1. The CDR3 loop spans 13 amino acids. J was trimmed by 5 bases and V by 4 bases; bases with no gene match: 5. Germline V gives CDR1 SGDLS, CDR2 YYNGEE. The CDR3 DNA reads TGTGCCAGCAGCCTCGACAGGGAGACTGAAGCTTTCTTT. It specifies CASSLDRETEAFF.

This clone was seen just once. The chain uses TRBV28 and TRBJ2-2, with 10 bases fitting TRBD2. This CDR3 contains 14 residues. V lost 6 bases and J lost 8; bases outside the gene matches: 6. From germline, CDR1 is MDHEN and CDR2 SYDVKM. The CDR3 loop reads CASSPPSGRGELFF. CDR3 nucleotides: TGTGCCAGCAGCCCGCCTAGCGGGAGAGGGGAGCTGTTTTTT.

The chain links TRBV7-3 to TRBJ2-1; the D is unclear. Germline CDR1 reads SGHTA; CDR2 reads FQGTGA. Between the trimmed V and J ends, which lost 1 base and 0 bases, there was a span of 7 bases. This CDR3 region has 15 residues. The CDR3 nucleotides are TGTGCCAGCAGCTTAATAAAGGGCTCCTACAATGAGCAGTTCTTC. Amino acid sequence: CASSLIKGSYNEQFF.

This chain connects TRBV4-2 to TRBJ2-1; D ambiguous. CDR3 length: 13 amino acids. Germline V gene sequence: CDR1 LGHNA, CDR2 YNFKEQ. Trimming shortened V by 0 bases and J by 9 bases, and 9 bases separated the two germline ends. CDR3 nucleotide sequence: TGTGCCAGCAGCCAAGATTCGGTCACTGAGCAGTTCTTC. This sequence encodes CASSQDSVTEQFF.

This rearrangement joins TRBV5-8 to TRBJ1-1, with D possibly TRBD1 on 6 matching bases. Deletions cut 0 bases from V and 6 bases from J, with 15 bases between. Germline V gene lookup returns CDR1 SGHTS and CDR2 YDEGEE. The CDR3 loop spans 15 amino acids. In nucleotides, the CDR3 is TGTGCCAGCAGCTTGGAGGGGGGGAGGTTCTCTGAAGCTTTCTTT. This codes for CASSLEGGRFSEAFF.

The chain links TRBV21-1 to TRBJ1-2; the tabulated D call, TRBD1, remains unverified against the DNA. TRBV21-1 is listed as a pseudogene. CDR3 length: 17 amino acids. The CDR3 sequence: CASSLFRGQVFNYGYTF. In DNA, the CDR3 is TGTGCCAGCAGCTTATTTAGGGGACAGGTCTTTAACTATGGCTACACCTTC.

The chain employs TRBV14 and TRBJ1-3, with D unresolved. V was shortened by 0 bases and J by 3 bases, with 15 bases between the two germline ends. CDR1 is SGHDN, CDR2 FVKESK, per germline. CDR3 size: 17 residues. CDR3 region: CASSQDFPGGIGNTIYF. The DNA of the CDR3 is TGTGCCAGCAGCCAAGATTTTCCGGGCGGAATTGGAAACACCATATATTTT. Supplemented by reference TRBV14 and TRBJ1-3, the full variable domain reads EAGVTQFPSHSVIEKGQTVTLRCDPISGHDNLYWYRRVMGKEIKFLLHFVKESKQDESGMPNNRFLAERTGGTYSTLKVQPAELEDSGVYFCASSQDFPGGIGNTIYFGEGSWLTVV.

The chain couples TRBV4-2 to TRBJ2-7; TRBD2 might be the D (5 bases). V lost 0 bases, J lost 2 bases, and 14 bases lay in between. CDR3 size: 16 residues. In germline, CDR1 is LGHNA, CDR2 YNFKEQ. CDR3 bases: TGTGCCAGCAGCCAAGAGAGCAAGCGGTTACCCTACGAGCAGTACTTC. Its protein product is CASSQESKRLPYEQYF.

The V call is TRBV5-1, the J call TRBJ2-1; 8 bases align to TRBD2. The germline V gene has CDR1 SGHRS and CDR2 YFSETQ. CDR3 length: 14 residues. Trimming took 4 bases from V and 4 from J; bases not matched to a gene: 4. The CDR3 loop reads CASSREGVYNEQFF. The CDR3 nucleotides read TGCGCCAGCAGCCGGGAGGGGGTATACAATGAGCAGTTCTTC.